This entry concerns a single T cell receptor (beta chain). From germline, CDR1 is LGHNA and CDR2 YSLEER. This CDR3 is 17 amino acids long. The V and J ends lost 2 bases and 0 bases respectively, with 13 bases between them. The sample belongs to a study of T cell responses to AZD1222 COVID-19 vaccine. Profiled with immunoSEQ multiplex PCR; TCRdb holds only in-frame clones, not every one. Among 46,000 or so clones listed, 90% were seen once. The chain carries TRBV4-3 and TRBJ2-2; TRBD2 might be the D (5 bases). The clonotype comes from an adult who received the AZD1222 COVID-19 vaccine. The material sequenced was peripheral blood, taken 28 days after the second AZD1222 dose. The CDR3 region is CASSQLVGGSNTGELFF. The CDR3 DNA sequence: TGCGCCAGCAGCCAACTGGTCGGAGGATCGAACACCGGGGAGCTGTTTTTT.